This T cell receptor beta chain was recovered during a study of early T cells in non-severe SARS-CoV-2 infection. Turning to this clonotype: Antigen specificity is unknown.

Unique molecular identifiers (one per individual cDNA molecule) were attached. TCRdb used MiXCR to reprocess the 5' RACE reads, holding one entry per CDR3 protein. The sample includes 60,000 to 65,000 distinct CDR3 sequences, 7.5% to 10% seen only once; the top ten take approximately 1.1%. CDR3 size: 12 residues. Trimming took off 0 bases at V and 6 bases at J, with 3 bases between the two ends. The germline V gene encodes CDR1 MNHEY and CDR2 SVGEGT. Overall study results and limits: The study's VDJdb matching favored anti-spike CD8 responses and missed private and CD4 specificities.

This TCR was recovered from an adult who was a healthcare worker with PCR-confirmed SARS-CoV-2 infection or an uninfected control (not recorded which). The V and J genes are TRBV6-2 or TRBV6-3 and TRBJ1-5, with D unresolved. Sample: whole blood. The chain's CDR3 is CASSYSSQPQHF. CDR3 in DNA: TGTGCCAGCAGTTACTCGAGTCAGCCCCAGCATTTT.